One and the same sample provided the 30 T cell receptor beta chains below, sequenced in a study of blood T cell repertoires in COVID-19. Produced via immunoSEQ multiplex PCR; TCRdb's table is partial and in-frame only. This sample has hundreds of thousands of clones, with about nine tenths found just once. Sample: peripheral blood. These receptors all come from a man aged 60 to 75 who had recovered from COVID-19.

The V and J genes are TRBV2 and TRBJ2-7, with TRBD2 matching over 8 bases. This CDR3 has 12 residues. Germline V gene lookup returns CDR1 SNHLY and CDR2 FYNNEI. With V trimmed by 10 bases and J by 4 bases, 6 bases remained unmatched. Written as DNA, the CDR3 is TGTGCCACTAGCGGGCTGGTTTACGAGCAGTACTTC. This encodes CATSGLVYEQYF.

The rearrangement uses TRBV7-9 and TRBJ1-2; 7 bases fit TRBD1. V lost 5 bases, J lost 4 bases, and 7 bases stayed unmatched. This CDR3 has 14 amino acids. Germline V gives CDR1 SEHNR, CDR2 FQNEAQ (reference sequence). Here the CDR3 reads CASSGTGTAYGYTF. In DNA, the CDR3 is TGTGCCAGCAGCGGGACCGGGACAGCCTATGGCTACACCTTC. Drawing the rest from reference TRBV7-9 and TRBJ1-2, the complete variable domain is DTGVSQNPRHKITKRGQNVTFRCDPISEHNRLYWYRQTLGQGPEFLTYFQNEAQLEKSRLLSDRFSAERPKGSFSTLEIQRTEQGDSAMYLCASSGTGTAYGYTFGSGTRLTVV.

This clone occurred once. The chain employs TRBV28 and TRBJ1-4; no clear D. The CDR3 runs 14 residues. Germline CDR1 is MDHEN and CDR2 is SYDVKM. The germline V and J ends were trimmed by 7 bases and 6 bases, with 15 bases remaining between them. CDR3 loop: CASNTEGTHEKLFF. CDR3 DNA: TGTGCCAGCAACACTGAGGGAACCCATGAAAAACTGTTTTTT.

The chain employs TRBV10-3 and TRBJ1-5, with TRBD1 matching over 7 bases. This CDR3 is built from 15 residues. CDR1 is ENHRY and CDR2 is SYGVKD in the germline V gene. Trimming at V came to 3 bases and at J to 6 bases, leaving 8 bases not matched to a gene. The chain's CDR3 is CAISDRQGESQPQHF. Here the CDR3 DNA reads TGTGCCATCAGTGATCGGCAGGGGGAAAGTCAGCCCCAGCATTTT.

The chain has TRBV11-2 and TRBJ1-5, with D possibly TRBD1 on 6 matching bases. CDR1 and CDR2 from the germline V gene are SGHAT and FQNNGV. V was clipped by 4 bases and J by 4 bases, with 14 bases between them. The CDR3 is 15 residues long. Here the CDR3 DNA reads TGTGCCAGCAGCTCCAACGGACAGACTAATCAGCCCCAGCATTTT. It yields the protein CASSSNGQTNQPQHF.

V is TRBV4-1 and J is TRBJ2-1; 9 bases line up with TRBD2. Germline V gives CDR1 MGHRA, CDR2 YSYEKL. The CDR3 sequence is 15 residues long. After removal of 0 bases from V and 8 bases from J, the junction contained 5 bases not matched to a gene. CDR3 protein: CASSQDAGGLDEQFF. In nucleotides, the CDR3 is TGCGCCAGCAGCCAAGATGCGGGAGGGCTCGATGAGCAGTTCTTC.

The chain links TRBV5-1 to TRBJ1-2; a possible D gene is TRBD1 (5 bases). The CDR3 runs 13 residues. V lost 3 bases, J lost 8 bases, and 14 bases lay in between. Germline V gene lookup returns CDR1 SGHRS and CDR2 YFSETQ. The CDR3 loop reads CASSSLGREGYTF. The CDR3, as DNA: TGCGCCAGCAGCTCCCTCGGCAGGGAAGGCTACACCTTC.

The rearrangement links TRBV11-2 to TRBJ2-7; D is undetermined. V lost 5 bases and J 4 bases, leaving 9 bases between the germline ends. Germline CDR1 reads SGHAT; CDR2 reads FQNNGV. This CDR3 contains 12 residues. CDR3 amino acids: CASSQVQYEQYF. CDR3 DNA sequence: TGTGCCAGCAGCCAGGTCCAATACGAGCAGTACTTC.

The J gene is TRBJ1-2, the V gene TRBV27, with 11 positions matching TRBD1. Germline CDR1 is MNHEY and CDR2 is SMNVEV (reference sequence). The CDR3 runs 15 residues. Unmatched junction bases numbered 9, after V lost 4 bases and J lost 8 bases. The chain's CDR3 is CASSSPDRGLRGYTF. In nucleotides, the CDR3 is TGTGCCAGCAGTTCCCCGGACAGGGGGCTGAGGGGCTACACCTTC.

The chain recombines TRBV20-1 with TRBJ2-3, with 8 bases fitting TRBD1. J was trimmed by 9 bases and V by 6 bases; bases with no gene match: 5. The CDR3 totals 11 residues. Germline V gene sequence: CDR1 DFQATT, CDR2 SNEGSKA (reference sequence). CDR3 DNA sequence: TGCAGTGCCCCCGGACAGGGCACGCAGTATTTT. Amino acid sequence: CSAPGQGTQYF.

V and J are TRBV19 and TRBJ1-5; D is unclear. V shed 8 bases and J shed 1 base, with 6 bases lying between them. The CDR3 loop spans 12 amino acids. Germline-derived CDR1 and CDR2 are LNHDA and SQIVND (reference sequence). CDR3 sequence: CASQVSNQPQHF. Written as DNA, the CDR3 is TGTGCCAGTCAGGTGAGCAATCAGCCCCAGCATTTT. Drawing the rest from reference TRBV19 and TRBJ1-5, the complete variable domain is DGGITQSPKYLFRKEGQNVTLSCEQNLNHDAMYWYRQDPGQGLRLIYYSQIVNDFQKGDIAEGYSVSREKKESFPLTVTSAQKNPTAFYLCASQVSNQPQHFGDGTRLSIL.

CDR3 DNA: TGTGCCAGCAGTTTCCCTACCGGGGGGTTAAACTCTGGAAACACCATATATTTT. As protein: CASSFPTGGLNSGNTIYF. The V gene is TRBV28, the J gene TRBJ1-3; D may be TRBD1 (5 bases). Trimming cost V 3 bases and J 0 bases, with 18 bases left between them. This CDR3 comprises 18 residues. The germline V gene has CDR1 MDHEN and CDR2 SYDVKM.

The V call is TRBV19, the J call TRBJ1-1, with D possibly matching TRBD1 (6 bases). The germline V gene has CDR1 LNHDA and CDR2 SQIVND (reference sequence). The CDR3 totals 14 residues. V lost 5 bases and J 1 base, leaving 11 bases between the germline ends. The CDR3 protein is CASSPQGKNTEAFF. DNA of the CDR3: TGTGCCAGTAGTCCCCAGGGGAAGAACACTGAAGCTTTCTTT.

The chain combines TRBV10-2 with TRBJ1-2; maybe TRBD1 (5 bases). CDR3 length equals 13 residues. V shed 2 bases and J shed 8 bases, with 12 bases lying between them. CDR1 is WSHSY, CDR2 SAAADI, per germline. CDR3 amino acids: CASSENGGGGYTF. Here the CDR3 DNA reads TGCGCCAGCAGTGAGAACGGGGGAGGGGGCTACACCTTC.

The chain employs TRBV19 and TRBJ1-3; 7 bases map to TRBD1. The germline CDR1 and CDR2 sequences are LNHDA and SQIVND (reference sequence). CDR3 size: 13 residues. Trimming at V came to 10 bases and at J to 8 bases, leaving 11 bases not matched to a gene. The CDR3 nucleotides are TGTGCCACCACGGACAGGCGTTTTGACACCATATATTTT. It yields the protein CATTDRRFDTIYF.

V is TRBV2 and J is TRBJ1-1; tentatively, D is TRBD1 (5 bases). The germline V gene has CDR1 SNHLY and CDR2 FYNNEI. This CDR3 comprises 17 residues. Trimming took 6 bases from V and 0 from J, leaving 20 bases between them. The CDR3 DNA sequence: TGTGCCAGCAGGGGCCCTACAGGAGCCCTTATGAACACTGAAGCTTTCTTT. Translated, it gives CASRGPTGALMNTEAFF.

This chain connects TRBV19 to TRBJ1-2; no reliable D call. This CDR3 contains 16 residues. Germline CDR1 is LNHDA and CDR2 is SQIVND (reference sequence). V was pared by 3 bases and J by 7 bases, with 21 bases between. Here the CDR3 reads CASSIYSNSFSSGYTF. The CDR3 nucleotides read TGTGCCAGTAGTATTTATAGTAACAGCTTCTCATCTGGCTACACCTTC.

This clone has a single count. This rearrangement joins TRBV7-3 to TRBJ1-2; 9 nucleotides match TRBD1. This CDR3 is built from 17 residues. CDR1 SGHTA and CDR2 FQGTGA come from the germline V gene. J lost 8 bases, V lost 2 bases, and 15 bases had no gene match. Written as DNA, the CDR3 is TGTGCCAGCAGCTTAGATCCAAGAGGGACAGGGAATAACGGCTACACCTTC. Its translation: CASSLDPRGTGNNGYTF.

This sequence joins TRBV18 and TRBJ2-3; TRBD1 matches 11 bases. V trimming: 5 bases; J trimming: 6 bases; junction bases outside the gene matches: 4. Germline CDR1 is KGHSH and CDR2 is LQKENI. The length of the CDR3 is 14 residues. The CDR3 loop reads CASSSRDRGDTQYF. The CDR3 bases are TGTGCCAGCTCATCACGGGACAGGGGGGATACGCAGTATTTT.

This clone has a handful of counts. The chain has TRBV30 and TRBJ1-2; 12 positions agree with TRBD1. CDR1 GTSNPN and CDR2 SVGIG come from the germline V gene (reference sequence). The CDR3 extends over 16 amino acids. Trimming removed 4 bases from V and 7 bases from J; junction bases left unmatched: 13. CDR3 loop: CAWTRLGDRGPRGYTF. As DNA, the CDR3 is TGTGCCTGGACCCGTCTGGGGGACAGGGGGCCGCGTGGCTACACCTTC.

Worth noting for this clone: One junction end disagrees with the germline gene, perhaps due to a read error. This chain links TRBV11-2 with TRBJ2-7; maybe TRBD1 (6 bases). CDR1 and CDR2 (germline): SGHAT, FQNNGV. The CDR3 sequence is 14 residues long. In DNA form, the CDR3 reads TGTGCCAGCAGCATAGAGACAGGCCCCTACGAGCAGTACTTC. Translated: CASSIETGPYEQYF.

The rearrangement links TRBV7-3 to TRBJ2-2; 8 bases match TRBD1. Trimming removed 3 bases from V and 2 bases from J; junction bases left unmatched: 5. Germline V gives CDR1 SGHTA, CDR2 FQGTGA. This CDR3 comprises 16 residues. The DNA for the CDR3 is TGTGCCAGCAGCTTGGGTCCAGGGGGCAACACCGGGGAGCTGTTTTTT. Translation gives CASSLGPGGNTGELFF.

The V and J genes are TRBV7-2 and TRBJ1-4, with 7 positions matching TRBD1. Trimming removed 5 bases from V and 8 bases from J; junction bases left unmatched: 11. This CDR3 comprises 15 residues. Per the germline V gene, CDR1 is SGHTA and CDR2 is FQGNSA. The CDR3 nucleotides are TGTGCCAGCAGCCTGGGGGCAGGGGGTAGGGAAAAACTGTTTTTT. This codes for CASSLGAGGREKLFF. Full variable domain (outside the CDR3, taken from reference TRBV7-2 and TRBJ1-4): GAGVSQSPSNKVTEKGKDVELRCDPISGHTALYWYRQSLGQGLEFLIYFQGNSAPDKSGLPSDRFSAERTGGSVSTLTIQRTQQEDSAVYLCASSLGAGGREKLFFGSGTQLSVL.

The V gene is TRBV28, the J gene TRBJ1-5; a possible D gene is TRBD1 (5 bases). This CDR3 is built from 15 residues. Between the trimmed V and J ends, which lost 6 bases and 10 bases, there was a span of 22 bases. In germline, CDR1 is MDHEN, CDR2 SYDVKM. CDR3 nucleotides: TGTGCCAGCAGCGTCAATCCAGGGCTCCTACAACCCCAGCATTTT. Residues: CASSVNPGLLQPQHF.

V is TRBV7-3 and J is TRBJ2-4; possibly TRBD1 for D (6 bases). The CDR3 is 15 amino acids. The germline V and J ends were trimmed by 5 bases and 5 bases, with 16 bases remaining between them. Germline CDR1 reads SGHTA; CDR2 reads FQGTGA. The CDR3 region has the DNA TGTGCCAGCAGCCCCGAGGCGGCAGGGGAAAACATTCAGTACTTC. This sequence encodes CASSPEAAGENIQYF.

V and J are TRBV5-6 and TRBJ2-2; the match to TRBD1 covers 11 bases. Trimming cost V 0 bases and J 2 bases; bases outside gene matches: 0. This CDR3 contains 16 residues. Per germline, CDR1 SGHDT and CDR2 YYEEEE. The CDR3 reads CASSLGTGGNTGELFF. For the CDR3, the DNA is TGTGCCAGCAGCTTGGGGACAGGGGGCAACACCGGGGAGCTGTTTTTT.

The chain recombines TRBV30 with TRBJ1-2; TRBD1 might be the D (6 bases). Per germline, CDR1 GTSNPN and CDR2 SVGIG (reference sequence). This CDR3 contains 12 residues. Trimming removed 2 bases at V and 2 bases at J, with 6 bases between. The CDR3 spells CAWSTGNYGYTF. For the CDR3, the DNA is TGTGCCTGGAGTACAGGGAACTATGGCTACACCTTC.

The rearrangement joins TRBV12-5 to TRBJ2-5, with TRBD2 matching 13 bases. Germline assignment: CDR1 LGHNT and CDR2 FRNRAP. The CDR3 has 17 residues. V was clipped by 2 bases and J by 4 bases; unmatched bases: 7. DNA of the CDR3: TGTGCTAGTGGTTTGCCCCGGACTAGCGGGGGCGGAGAGACCCAGTACTTC. Protein: CASGLPRTSGGGETQYF.

The V and J genes are TRBV27 and TRBJ1-2; 10 bases agree with TRBD1. The length of the CDR3 is 15 residues. Germline V gives CDR1 MNHEY, CDR2 SMNVEV (reference sequence). The trim removed 6 bases at V and 4 bases at J, leaving 8 bases unmatched. The CDR3 region has the DNA TGTGCCAGCAGAAAGCCGACAGGGGGCAGCTATGGCTACACCTTC. It is translated as CASRKPTGGSYGYTF.

This clone showed up just once. Sequence at one end of the junction differs from germline and may be a read error. Distinct nucleotide sequences in the sample also encode this CDR3. The V gene is TRBV18, the J gene TRBJ2-5; D may match TRBD1 or TRBD2 (5 bases each). The germline V gene has CDR1 KGHSH and CDR2 LQKENI. The CDR3 runs to 13 residues. The CDR3 loop is CASSPPGRETQYF. CDR3 nucleotides: TGTGCCAGCTCCCCACCGGGGCGGGAGACCCAGTACTTC.